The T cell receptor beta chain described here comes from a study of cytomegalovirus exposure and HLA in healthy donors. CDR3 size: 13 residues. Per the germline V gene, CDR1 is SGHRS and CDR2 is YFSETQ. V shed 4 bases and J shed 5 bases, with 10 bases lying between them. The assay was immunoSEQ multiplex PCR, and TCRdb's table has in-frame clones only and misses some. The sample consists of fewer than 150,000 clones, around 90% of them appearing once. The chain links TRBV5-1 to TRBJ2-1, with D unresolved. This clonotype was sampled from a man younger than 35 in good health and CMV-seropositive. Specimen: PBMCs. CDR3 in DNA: TGCGCCAGCAGCCCACCCACTGACAATGAGCAGTTCTTC. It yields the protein CASSPPTDNEQFF.